What follows describes a single T cell receptor beta chain. Per germline, CDR1 MDHEN and CDR2 SYDVKM. There are 15 residues in the CDR3. J was trimmed by 5 bases and V by 5 bases; bases with no gene match: 11. The entry originates in a study of T cell changes during pregnancy in multiple sclerosis. Repertoires were generated with immunoSEQ multiplex PCR, while TCRdb's copy carries only in-frame clones and drops some. The top ten clones hold 5.5% to 7.5% of a sample with fewer than 25,000 clones, about nine tenths of them seen once. This TCR was recovered from a female donor in good health, enrolled as a control in a pregnancy study. The rearrangement uses TRBV28 and TRBJ1-2, with TRBD1 identical over 7 bases. This material consisted of CD8+ T cells from peripheral blood mononuclear cells, taken in the third trimester of pregnancy. The CDR3 reads CASSPRQGPGYGYTF. The CDR3 coding sequence is TGTGCCAGCAGTCCCCGACAGGGCCCTGGATATGGCTACACCTTC.